A single T cell receptor beta chain is shown here with its context. TCRdb passed the 5' RACE reads through MiXCR, listing each CDR3 protein once. The data contain hundreds of thousands of distinct CDR3 sequences, 25% to 30% of them singletons. This sample stems from a study of T-cell memory formation after mild COVID-19. Trimming took 2 bases from V and 4 from J; bases not matched to a gene: 24. This CDR3 spans 22 amino acids. The rearrangement uses TRBV23-1 and TRBJ2-3; 10 bases align to TRBD1. TRBV23-1 qualifies as an ORF whose function is uncertain. Sequenced sample: PBMCs or a T cell subset sorted from them (not recorded which). The clonotype was recovered from an adult woman who had mild COVID-19 (a few samples of this study predate the infection). Cell type and time point are not known. CDR3 region: CASSQAIPGQGTRIRHPDTQYF. CDR3 coding DNA: TGCGCCAGCAGTCAAGCGATACCGGGACAGGGGACTAGAATAAGGCACCCAGATACGCAGTATTTT.